This T cell receptor beta chain was recovered during a study of early T cells in non-severe SARS-CoV-2 infection. Using its own MiXCR run on the 5' RACE reads, TCRdb lists one record per CDR3 protein. This sample carries about 87,000 distinct CDR3 sequences, less than 15% of them seen once, and the ten largest clones take around 6.4%. The germline V gene encodes CDR1 SGHNT and CDR2 YYREEE (reference sequence). V was shortened by 3 bases and J by 0 bases, with 13 bases between the two germline ends. The CDR3 runs to 16 residues. The sample comprised whole blood. The V gene is TRBV5-4, the J gene TRBJ1-3, with D possibly being TRBD1 (5 bases). This TCR was recovered from an adult who was a healthcare worker with PCR-confirmed SARS-CoV-2 infection or an uninfected control (not recorded which). The CDR3 sequence is CASSWGTDRSGNTIYF. CDR3 DNA sequence: TGTGCCAGCAGCTGGGGGACGGACCGCTCTGGAAACACCATATATTTT. Together with reference TRBV5-4 and TRBJ1-3, the CDR3 gives the full variable domain: ETGVTQSPTHLIKTRGQQVTLRCSSQSGHNTVSWYQQALGQGPQFIFQYYREEENGRGNFPPRFSGLQFPNYSSELNVNALELDDSALYLCASSWGTDRSGNTIYFGEGSWLTVV.